This TCR beta chain is from a study of shared clonotypes between healthy human individuals. Study-level points and caveats: It was the non-shared clonotypes that had lower generation probabilities than clonotypes shared by all four donors.

Per germline, CDR1 MRHNA and CDR2 SNTAGT. CDR3 length: 13 residues. With 5 bases removed from V and 3 bases from J, the gap between germline ends came to 11 bases. The sorted-subset replicate PCRs were given roughly 190 ng DNA, which is some 29,000 T cell genomes. Method: immunoSEQ multiplex PCR; TCRdb's copy keeps in-frame clones and lacks some. The table includes 1,500,000 or so clones, around 95% detected once. Comments on this clone: No antigen is known for it.

The specimen sequenced was naive CD4+ T cells sorted from blood. The subset was: CD45RA+ positively selected. This TCR was sampled from a man aged 25 to 45 in good health. The gene calls are TRBV6-4 and TRBJ2-7; TRBD1 or TRBD2 may be the D gene (5 bases each). CDR3 amino acids: CASSPRAGYEQYF. In nucleotides, the CDR3 is TGTGCCAGCAGTCCCAGGGCGGGCTACGAGCAGTACTTC.